The rows below give T cell receptor beta chains drawn from one sample of a study of memory B cells and T cells in multiple sclerosis. Generated by immunoSEQ multiplex PCR, the TCRdb table keeps only in-frame clones and is missing some. This table holds around 12,000 clones, 80% to 90% found once. These TCRs' antigens remain unknown. The specimen sequenced was PBMCs from blood kept in culture. Receptors originate from a human donor with multiple sclerosis. CDR3s include the opening cysteine and the closing phenylalanine or tryptophan. A D gene is named only where the DNA matches it firmly.

>TRBJ1-2|TRBV5-1|.
CASSSNPGTPGGYTF
>TRBJ1-5|TRBV19|.
CASSPRRGDQPQHF
>TRBJ2-7|TRBV4-1|.
CASSLSAGNKYEQYF
>TRBJ1-1|TRBV2|.
CASRSFGTENLNTEAFF
>TRBJ1-4|TRBV6-6|TRBD1
CASSWTGQTNEKLFF
>TRBJ2-7|TRBV19|.
CASSIEDTYEQYF
>TRBJ2-1|TRBV4-2|TRBD2
CASSQARSAGGAYNEQFF
>TRBJ2-1|TRBV27|.
CASTFLGGASEQFF
>TRBJ2-1|TRBV7-9|TRBD2
CASSWSQRGSLHEQFF
>TRBJ1-6|TRBV5-1|.
CASSFSEAYNSPLHF
>TRBJ1-1|TRBV5-6|.
CASVQDTEAFF
>TRBJ1-2|TRBV19|TRBD1
CASRRQGYGYTF
>TRBJ2-7|TRBV2|TRBD1
CASMGQGADEQYF
>TRBJ1-1|TRBV29-1|TRBD1
CSAGQGKNSEAFF
>TRBJ2-7|TRBV30|.
CAWSVAAYEQYF
>TRBJ1-4|TRBV7-2|TRBD1
CASSSGTGNEKLFF
>TRBJ1-5|TRBV7-8|.
CASSSHYDNQPQHF
>TRBJ1-5|TRBV19|.
CASRVGEQLGQPQHF
>TRBJ1-1|TRBV6-5|.
CASSSILQLEAFF
>TRBJ1-5|TRBV11-3|.
CASSLANDRWREPQHF
>TRBJ2-3|TRBV18|.
CASSPTDTQYF
>TRBJ1-1|TRBV2|.
CASRGPGTGKTEAFF
>TRBJ2-1|TRBV30|.
CAWSGQRYEQFF
>TRBJ1-1|TRBV5-1|TRBD1
CASSFEGQGLTEAFF
>TRBJ2-7|TRBV15|.
CATSSSNSVEQYF
>TRBJ2-7|TRBV4-2|TRBD1
CASSGTGFFYEQYF
>TRBJ1-6|TRBV7-3|.
CASSLTAVNSPLHF
>TRBJ2-7|TRBV5-1|TRBD1
CASSYRDRADEQYF
>TRBJ2-1|TRBV28|TRBD2
CASSFGVGAGLGNEQFF
>TRBJ2-2|TRBV6-1|.
CASSGQRPENTGELFF
>TRBJ2-1|TRBV9|.
CASSVEVYNEQFF
>TRBJ2-1|TRBV4-2|TRBD2
CASSQLAGEVNEQFF
>TRBJ1-5|TRBV5-1|TRBD1
CASSLGGQGTNQPQHF
>TRBJ2-5|TRBV27|.
CASSRKGTLVQETQYF
>TRBJ1-1|TRBV28|.
CASSLPGVTEAFF
>TRBJ2-1|TRBV2|TRBD2
CASSAQTSAINEQFF
>TRBJ1-2|TRBV5-1|.
CASSPSYYGYTF
>TRBJ2-5|TRBV6-4|TRBD1
CASSGDRGWETQYF
>TRBJ2-5|TRBV5-4|TRBD1
CASSLPGQDQETQYF
>TRBJ2-3|TRBV10-1|.
CASSATDTQYF
>TRBJ2-1|TRBV6-1|.
CASKGSSSYNEQFF
>TRBJ1-1|TRBV19|.
CASILRTEAFF
>TRBJ2-7|TRBV6-5|.
CASSYSYNHEQYF
>TRBJ1-1|TRBV19|.
CASSLPGRSNTEAFF
>TRBJ1-1|TRBV7-9|TRBD1
CASSLGQGPTEAFF